This T cell receptor beta chain emerged from a study of graft-versus-host responses after intestinal transplantation. About the research overall: Recipients across the board were started on anti-thymocyte globulin induction, then kept on tacrolimus and steroids for two to four years.

Study results and limitations: Early after transplant, HvG clones declined as circulating GvH clones peaked. GvH clonotypes were identified within recipient marrow, with a subset emerging first in ileum or blood.

Method: immunoSEQ multiplex PCR; TCRdb's copy keeps in-frame clones and lacks some. The repertoire consists of roughly 14,000 clones, with about 28% occurring once and the leading ten covering 3% to 4%. This CDR3 has 19 amino acids. Trimming at V came to 0 bases and at J to 5 bases, leaving 15 bases not matched to a gene. Germline V gives CDR1 SGHTA, CDR2 FQGTGA. CD4 and CD8 responders that proliferated in the reaction were FACS-sorted. This clone was seen a handful of times. The chain has TRBV7-3 and TRBJ2-5; 10 bases are a match to TRBD1. The receptor was derived from a human patient who received an intestinal transplant. Sequencing was performed on alloreactive CD4+ T cells from a mixed lymphocyte reaction culture, taken before intestinal transplant. Indicated subset: CFSE-low proliferating T cells sorted from roughly six-day pre-transplant mixed lymphocyte reaction (GvH or HvG direction). CDR3: CASSLTLRDRGSQRETQYF. In DNA form, the CDR3 reads TGTGCCAGCAGCTTAACGTTAAGGGACAGGGGTTCACAACGGGAGACCCAGTACTTC.